Listed below are T cell receptor beta chains from one sample, sequenced in a study of PD-1 blockade in classical Hodgkin lymphoma. Using immunoSEQ multiplex PCR, the repertoire was profiled, and TCRdb retains in-frame clones only, with some absent. The table lists approximately 70,000 clones, roughly 93% of them singletons. Sequencing input: peripheral blood mononuclear cells (PBMCs). These receptors originate from a human donor with classical Hodgkin lymphoma. The conserved cysteine and the conserved F or W are not part of the CDR3 here. Each record gives: V gene, CDR3 length, J gene, CDR3 protein.

TRBV10-3,13,TRBJ2-7,AISESMSGSYEQY
TRBV7-2,13,TRBJ1-1,ASSGPFVGHTEAF
TRBV7-9,13,TRBJ1-1,ASSSRDRGNTEAF
TRBV18,18,TRBJ2-6,ASSPSRDNYSSSGANVLT
TRBV13,14,TRBJ2-2,ASSPLAGLNTGELF
TRBV2,13,TRBJ1-4,ASSASGLPNEKLF
TRBV30,14,TRBJ1-1,AWKFRGRGLDTEAF
TRBV10-1,12,TRBJ2-7,ASSERRDRSEQY
TRBV6-1,16,TRBJ2-1,ASSEFVGGRISYNEQF
TRBV28,11,TRBJ2-1,ASSTVSYNEQF
TRBV7-9,14,TRBJ2-3,ASSFGAGASTDTQY
TRBV18,13,TRBJ1-5,ASSAGQGSNQPQH
TRBV6-1,13,TRBJ2-7,ASSDSRGHRYEQY
TRBV5-1,13,TRBJ2-1,ASRLVDDSYNEQF
TRBV7-2,14,TRBJ2-5,ASSAGTGPGEETQY
TRBV7-2,13,TRBJ2-5,ASSSPGQGSETQY
TRBV28,16,TRBJ2-7,ASSVIGLAGGGSYEQY
TRBV4-1,15,TRBJ1-2,ASSNVGQGAQLYGYT
TRBV2,12,TRBJ2-3,ASKRQTYTDTQY
TRBV6-5,10,TRBJ2-2,ASSYPGRELF
TRBV19,13,TRBJ2-3,ASSMVGGSTDTQY
TRBV5-1,12,TRBJ2-6,ASSLSSGANVLT
TRBV4-3,13,TRBJ1-5,ASSQENRVNQPQH
TRBV2,9,TRBJ2-1,ASSAQLEQF
TRBV6-5,13,TRBJ2-1,ASSYSTGPYNEQF
TRBV28,13,TRBJ1-2,ATGDPGQKSYGYT